One and the same sample provided the 25 T cell receptor beta chains below, sequenced in a study of response to subunit inactivated influenza vaccine. MiXCR was run by TCRdb on the RT-PCR reads, yielding one entry per CDR3 protein. Seen here are a few hundred thousand distinct CDR3 sequences, approximately 23% observed once, and the top ten hold about a tenth. The sample here was PBMCs from blood, taken less than 22 months after vaccination. These receptor sequences come from a man between 45 and 75 years old who received an inactivated influenza vaccine.

This clonotype was detected ten times or more. This chain uses TRBV2 with TRBJ2-3; TRBD2 matches 8 bases. Germline CDR1 and CDR2: SNHLY and FYNNEI. Trimming at V came to 7 bases and at J to 2 bases, leaving 11 bases not matched to a gene. The CDR3 has 16 residues. The CDR3 bases are TGTGCCAGCACTCCCTTCGGGGGGGATTACACAGATACGCAGTATTTT. Translation: CASTPFGGDYTDTQYF. Full variable domain (missing parts from reference TRBV2 and TRBJ2-3): EPEVTQTPSHQVTQMGQEVILRCVPISNHLYFYWYRQILGQKVEFLVSFYNNEISEKSEIFDDQFSVERPDGSNFTLKIRSTKLEDSAMYFCASTPFGGDYTDTQYFGPGTRLTVL.

This clonotype has a handful of counts. The CDR3 spells CASSPTRDRVWNTEAFF. The CDR3 DNA reads as TGTGCCAGTAGTCCCACCCGGGACAGGGTTTGGAACACTGAAGCTTTCTTT. This sequence joins TRBV19 and TRBJ1-1, with 9 bases that match TRBD1. The V and J ends lost 5 bases and 1 base, in that order; junction bases with no gene match: 11. This CDR3 has 17 amino acids. Germline CDR1 and CDR2: LNHDA and SQIVND (reference sequence).

This clonotype was seen a handful of times. The genes are TRBV7-8 and TRBJ2-6; D not resolved. The V end lost 4 bases, the J end lost 4 bases, and 20 bases lay between the germline ends. There are 18 residues in the CDR3. Germline loops: CDR1 SGHVS, CDR2 FQNEAQ. The DNA of the CDR3 is TGTGCCAGCAGCTCTCTTATGGGCCGGTTGGCAGGGGCCAACGTCCTGACTTTC. Residues: CASSSLMGRLAGANVLTF.

A word on this clonotype: One end of the junction fails to match germline, which may point to a read error. This chain joins TRBV7-9 and TRBJ1-5; no definite D call. Germline values: CDR1 SEHNR, CDR2 FQNEAQ (reference sequence). The length of the CDR3 is 14 residues. DNA of the CDR3: TGTGCCAGCAGCGCCGGAATCCCTGGTCAGCGCCAGCATTTT. Translating gives CASSAGIPGQRQHF.

This clonotype was counted only a few times. V and J are TRBV5-4 and TRBJ2-2; possibly TRBD1 for D (6 bases). Germline loops: CDR1 SGHNT, CDR2 YYREEE (reference sequence). Trimming removed 5 bases from V and 3 bases from J, with 14 bases in between. The CDR3 is 15 amino acids. DNA of the CDR3: TGTGCCAGCAGGACAAAGGGGGTTGACACCGGGGAGCTGTTTTTT. Residues: CASRTKGVDTGELFF. The variable domain in full, with the rest retrieved from reference TRBV5-4 and TRBJ2-2, is ETGVTQSPTHLIKTRGQQVTLRCSSQSGHNTVSWYQQALGQGPQFIFQYYREEENGRGNFPPRFSGLQFPNYSSELNVNALELDDSALYLCASRTKGVDTGELFFGEGSRLTVL.

V gene TRBV6-5 combines with J gene TRBJ2-7; 7 nucleotides line up with TRBD1. This CDR3 comprises 14 residues. CDR1 is MNHEY and CDR2 is SVGAGI in the germline V gene. The junction had 4 bases not matched to a gene; V was cut back by 2 bases and J by 3 bases. The chain's CDR3 is CASSYPGTDYEQYF. The CDR3 DNA sequence: TGTGCCAGCAGTTACCCGGGGACAGACTACGAGCAGTACTTC.

The chain has TRBV6-1 and TRBJ1-1; D remains unclear. CDR3 size: 14 residues. The germline V gene encodes CDR1 MNHNS and CDR2 SASEGT. V gave up 6 bases and J gave up 4 bases, with 15 bases separating them. CDR3: CASRASGFGTEAFF. CDR3 DNA: TGTGCCAGCAGAGCCTCGGGGTTCGGCACTGAAGCTTTCTTT.

The V call is TRBV10-3, the J call TRBJ2-3; D unresolved. Germline CDR1 and CDR2: ENHRY and SYGVKD. The length of the CDR3 is 15 residues. Between the trimmed V and J ends, which lost 3 bases and 4 bases, there was a span of 14 bases. CDR3 residues: CAISDGVSKADTQYF. The CDR3 DNA follows: TGTGCCATCAGTGATGGGGTCTCAAAGGCAGATACGCAGTATTTT.

V and J are TRBV15 and TRBJ2-2, with D possibly matching TRBD2 (5 bases). V was shortened by 2 bases and J by 2 bases, with 12 bases between the two germline ends. CDR1 LNHNV and CDR2 YYDKDF come from the germline V gene (reference sequence). CDR3 length: 16 residues. The CDR3 reads CATSRSGLLNTGELFF. CDR3 sequence (DNA): TGTGCCACCAGCAGATCAGGACTCCTTAACACCGGGGAGCTGTTTTTT.

The sample holds a few counts of this clonotype. The chain recombines TRBV7-2 with TRBJ1-6; D is possibly TRBD1 (6 bases). The CDR3 has 15 residues. CDR1 SGHTA and CDR2 FQGNSA come from the germline V gene. V lost 4 bases to trimming and J lost 0 bases, with 7 bases between them. This chain's CDR3 is CASSSDSSYNSPLHF. DNA of the CDR3: TGTGCCAGCAGCTCGGACAGCTCCTATAATTCACCCCTCCACTTT.

This clonotype has more than one count but fewer than ten. The V and J genes are TRBV6-5 and TRBJ2-7; no firm D call. With 0 bases removed from V and 4 bases from J, the gap between germline ends came to 7 bases. The CDR3 totals 13 residues. Germline-derived CDR1 and CDR2 are MNHEY and SVGAGI. CDR3 coding DNA: TGTGCCAGCAGTTACTCGAAGGGTTACGAGCAGTACTTC. It codes for CASSYSKGYEQYF.

This chain connects TRBV18 to TRBJ2-7; the match to TRBD1 covers 9 bases. The CDR3 has 14 residues. The germline CDR1 and CDR2 sequences are KGHSH and LQKENI. V shed 5 bases and J 6 bases; nucleotides not matched to a gene: 8. In DNA form, the CDR3 reads TGTGCCAGCTCAGGCGGGACAGGGAGGGCCGAGCAGTACTTC. The encoded protein is CASSGGTGRAEQYF.

This clonotype appeared a few times. The V and J genes are TRBV12-3 or TRBV12-4 and TRBJ1-1; D uncertain. This CDR3 region has 11 residues. V was trimmed by 5 bases and J by 8 bases, leaving 9 bases between them. As DNA, the CDR3 is TGTGCCAGCAGTCTTACGGAGGAAGCTTTCTTT. Translated, it gives CASSLTEEAFF.

This clonotype was seen a few times. This chain connects TRBV5-1 to TRBJ2-2; D uncertain. The CDR3 covers 15 residues. The V gene lost 0 bases and the J gene lost 4 bases, with 10 bases spanning the gap. Germline CDR1 and CDR2: SGHRS and YFSETQ. The CDR3: CASSLDPTSTGELFF. Written as DNA, the CDR3 is TGCGCCAGCAGCTTGGACCCGACAAGCACCGGGGAGCTGTTTTTT.

This clonotype was seen a few times. The V call is TRBV20-1, the J call TRBJ1-5, with 9 bases that match TRBD1. The trim removed 6 bases at V and 4 bases at J, leaving 10 bases unmatched. The CDR3 spans 15 residues. The germline V gene has CDR1 DFQATT and CDR2 SNEGSKA (reference sequence). The CDR3 DNA is TGCAGTGCCCAGACAGGGGGGATATGGAATCAGCCCCAGCATTTT. Its protein is CSAQTGGIWNQPQHF.

This clonotype was counted ten times or more. J is TRBJ1-3 and V is TRBV29-1; 8 nucleotides align to TRBD1. This CDR3 contains 14 residues. Looked up from germline, CDR1 is SQVTM and CDR2 is ANQGSEA. After removal of 6 bases from V and 4 bases from J, the junction contained 8 bases not matched to a gene. The CDR3 loop reads CSVGDRFGGNTIYF. The CDR3 DNA reads TGCAGCGTGGGGGACAGGTTTGGAGGAAACACCATATATTTT.

The V and J genes are TRBV6-2 or TRBV6-3 and TRBJ1-5; D remains ambiguous. The CDR3 totals 13 residues. Germline CDR1 reads MNHEY; CDR2 reads SVGEGT. With 2 bases removed from V and 12 bases from J, the gap between germline ends came to 14 bases. The CDR3 loop is CASSYPDRVGQHF. The DNA for the CDR3 is TGTGCCAGCAGTTACCCCGACCGGGTGGGCCAGCATTTT.

This chain uses TRBV4-1 with TRBJ2-2, with D possibly being TRBD1 (5 bases). Germline V gives CDR1 MGHRA, CDR2 YSYEKL. CDR3 length: 14 residues. V lost 6 bases and J lost 6, with 14 bases in between. Here the CDR3 reads CASSQTRVSGELFF. Here the CDR3 DNA reads TGCGCCAGCAGTCAAACCAGGGTTTCCGGGGAGCTGTTTTTT.

This clonotype showed up just a few times. The chain joins TRBV5-5 to TRBJ2-2; 10 bases line up with TRBD2. The V gene's germline CDR1 is SGHKS and CDR2 YYEKEE (reference sequence). J lost 4 bases, V lost 1 base, and 4 bases had no gene match. The CDR3 is 16 residues long. The CDR3 sequence: CASSLRASGGTGELFF. The CDR3, as DNA: TGTGCCAGCAGCTTGAGGGCTAGCGGGGGCACCGGGGAGCTGTTTTTT.

This chain uses TRBV7-7 with TRBJ2-5; TRBD2 is a possible D gene (7 bases). V dropped 5 bases and J dropped 3 bases, with 16 bases sitting between them. The germline gives CDR1 SSHAT, CDR2 FNYEAQ (reference sequence). CDR3 length: 15 amino acids. The CDR3 DNA reads TGTGCCAGCAGCCGGGGGCTAGCGGATGAAGAGACCCAGTACTTC. It translates to CASSRGLADEETQYF.

The CDR3 nucleotides read TGTGCCAGCAGCAGAACAACTAATGAAAAACTGTTTTTT. This translates into CASSRTTNEKLFF. The chain is built from TRBV6-1 and TRBJ1-4; D is undetermined. V lost 6 bases to trimming and J lost 0 bases, with 5 bases between them. The CDR3 contains 13 residues. Per the germline V gene, CDR1 is MNHNS and CDR2 is SASEGT.

The chain recombines TRBV6-5 with TRBJ2-3; the D call may be TRBD1 or TRBD2 (6 bases each). V lost 0 bases and J 4 bases, leaving 17 bases between the germline ends. The germline CDR1 and CDR2 sequences are MNHEY and SVGAGI. There are 17 residues in the CDR3. CDR3 region: CASSYSRSTGGADTQYF. DNA for the CDR3: TGTGCCAGCAGTTACTCACGTTCGACAGGAGGGGCAGATACGCAGTATTTT.

This clonotype was seen a handful of times. The genes are TRBV20-1 and TRBJ1-5; possible D gene TRBD1, 5 bases. Germline assignment: CDR1 DFQATT and CDR2 SNEGSKA (reference sequence). This CDR3 region has 13 residues. Trimming took 3 bases from V and 4 from J, leaving 10 bases between them. The CDR3 here is CSARLQGNQPQHF. The CDR3, as DNA: TGCAGTGCTAGGCTCCAGGGAAATCAGCCCCAGCATTTT.

This clonotype appeared many times. An end of the junction differs from the germline gene, which may be a read error. CDR3 sequence (DNA): TGTGCCAGCAGTTCCTTGGGGGGCAAGCAGCCCCAGCATTTT. As protein: CASSSLGGKQPQHF. The chain has TRBV6-2 or TRBV6-3 and TRBJ1-5; maybe TRBD1 (6 bases). The germline V gene has CDR1 MNHEY and CDR2 SVGEGT. CDR3 size: 14 residues.

V usage is TRBV12-3 or TRBV12-4 and J usage is TRBJ1-1, with 7 nucleotides matching TRBD1. The CDR3 covers 14 residues. J gave up 1 base and V 6 bases, and 5 bases lay outside the gene matches. The DNA of the CDR3 is TGTGCCAGCAGCTCCGGGACAGAGAACACTGAAGCTTTCTTT. The encoded protein is CASSSGTENTEAFF.